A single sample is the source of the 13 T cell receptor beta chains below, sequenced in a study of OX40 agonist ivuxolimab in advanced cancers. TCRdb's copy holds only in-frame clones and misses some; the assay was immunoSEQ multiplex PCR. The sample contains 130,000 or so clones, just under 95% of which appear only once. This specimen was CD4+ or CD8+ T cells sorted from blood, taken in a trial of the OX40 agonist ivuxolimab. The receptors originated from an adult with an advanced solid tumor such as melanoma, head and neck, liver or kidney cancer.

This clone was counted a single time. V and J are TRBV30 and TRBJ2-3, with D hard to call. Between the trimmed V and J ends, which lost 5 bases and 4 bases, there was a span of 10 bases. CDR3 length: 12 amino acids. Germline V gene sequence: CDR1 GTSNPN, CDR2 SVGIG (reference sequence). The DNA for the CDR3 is TGTGCCTGGGGTAGCCGGGCAGATACGCAGTATTTT. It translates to CAWGSRADTQYF. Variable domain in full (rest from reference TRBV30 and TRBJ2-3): SQTIHQWPATLVQPVGSPLSLECTVEGTSNPNLYWYRQAAGRGLQLLFYSVGIGQISSEVPQNLSASRPQDRQFILSSKKLLLSDSGFYLCAWGSRADTQYFGPGTRLTVL.

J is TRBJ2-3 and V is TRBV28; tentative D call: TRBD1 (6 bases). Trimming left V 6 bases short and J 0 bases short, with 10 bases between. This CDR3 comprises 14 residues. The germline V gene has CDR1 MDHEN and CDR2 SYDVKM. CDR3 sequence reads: CASRPTGSTDTQYF. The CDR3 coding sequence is TGTGCCAGCAGACCAACAGGGAGCACAGATACGCAGTATTTT.

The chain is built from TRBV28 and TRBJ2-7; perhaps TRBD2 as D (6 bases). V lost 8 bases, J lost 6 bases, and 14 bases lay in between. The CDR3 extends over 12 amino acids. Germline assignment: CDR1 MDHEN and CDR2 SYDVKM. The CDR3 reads CASGRGRREQYF. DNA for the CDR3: TGTGCCAGCGGGCGGGGTCGGCGCGAGCAGTACTTC.

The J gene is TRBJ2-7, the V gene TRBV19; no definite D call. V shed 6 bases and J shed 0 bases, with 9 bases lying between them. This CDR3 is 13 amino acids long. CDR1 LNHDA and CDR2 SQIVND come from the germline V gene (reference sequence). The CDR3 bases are TGTGCCAGTAGCCGAGACGGCTCCTACGAGCAGTACTTC. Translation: CASSRDGSYEQYF.

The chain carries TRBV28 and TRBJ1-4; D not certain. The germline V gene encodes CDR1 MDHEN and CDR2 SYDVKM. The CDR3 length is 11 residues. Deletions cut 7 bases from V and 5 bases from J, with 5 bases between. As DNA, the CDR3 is TGTGCCAGCATCGGGAATGAAAAACTGTTTTTT. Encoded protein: CASIGNEKLFF.

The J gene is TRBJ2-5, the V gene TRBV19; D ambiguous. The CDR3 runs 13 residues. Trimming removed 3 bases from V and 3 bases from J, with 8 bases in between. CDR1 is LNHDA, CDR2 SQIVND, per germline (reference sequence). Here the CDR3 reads CASSIGTKETQYF. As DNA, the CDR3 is TGTGCCAGTAGTATTGGCACCAAAGAGACCCAGTACTTC.

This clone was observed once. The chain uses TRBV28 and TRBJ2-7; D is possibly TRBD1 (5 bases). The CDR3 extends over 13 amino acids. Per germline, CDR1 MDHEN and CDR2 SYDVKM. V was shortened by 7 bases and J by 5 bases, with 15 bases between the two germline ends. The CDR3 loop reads CASTVGVEDEQYF. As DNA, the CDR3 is TGTGCCAGCACTGTAGGGGTCGAGGACGAGCAGTACTTC.

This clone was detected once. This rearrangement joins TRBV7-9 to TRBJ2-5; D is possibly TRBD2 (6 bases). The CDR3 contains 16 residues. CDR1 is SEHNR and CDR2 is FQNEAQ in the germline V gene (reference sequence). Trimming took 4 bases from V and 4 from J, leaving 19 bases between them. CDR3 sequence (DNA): TGTGCCAGCAGCTCCAGACTAGGTCGGGGGATAGAGACCCAGTACTTC. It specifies CASSSRLGRGIETQYF.

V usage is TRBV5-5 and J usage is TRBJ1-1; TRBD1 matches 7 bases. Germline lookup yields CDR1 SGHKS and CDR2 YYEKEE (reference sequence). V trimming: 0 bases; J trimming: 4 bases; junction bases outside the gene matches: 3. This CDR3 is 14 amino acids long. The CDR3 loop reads CASSLAGTATEAFF. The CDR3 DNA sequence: TGTGCCAGCAGCTTGGCCGGGACAGCCACTGAAGCTTTCTTT.

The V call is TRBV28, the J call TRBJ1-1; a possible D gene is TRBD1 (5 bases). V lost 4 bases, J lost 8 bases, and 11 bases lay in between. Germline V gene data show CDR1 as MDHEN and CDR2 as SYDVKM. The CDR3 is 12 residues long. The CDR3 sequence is CASSSPGFEAFF. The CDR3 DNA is TGTGCCAGCAGTTCCCCAGGGTTCGAAGCTTTCTTT.

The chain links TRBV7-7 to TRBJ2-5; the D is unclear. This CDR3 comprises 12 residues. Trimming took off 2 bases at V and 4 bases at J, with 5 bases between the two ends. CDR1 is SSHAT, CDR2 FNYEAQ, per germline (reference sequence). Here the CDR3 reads CASSLIGETQYF. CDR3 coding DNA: TGTGCCAGCAGCTTAATTGGAGAGACCCAGTACTTC.

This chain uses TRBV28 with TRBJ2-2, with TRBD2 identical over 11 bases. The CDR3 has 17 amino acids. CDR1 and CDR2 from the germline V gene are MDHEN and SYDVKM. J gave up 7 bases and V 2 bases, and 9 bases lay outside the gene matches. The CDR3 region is CASSLVALAGVDGELFF. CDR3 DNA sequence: TGTGCCAGCAGTTTAGTCGCACTAGCGGGAGTTGACGGGGAGCTGTTTTTT.

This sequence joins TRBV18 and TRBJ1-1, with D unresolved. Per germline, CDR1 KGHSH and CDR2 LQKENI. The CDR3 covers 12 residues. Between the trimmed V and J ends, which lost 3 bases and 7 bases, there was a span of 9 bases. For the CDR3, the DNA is TGTGCCAGCTCACCCACTGACGGTGAAGCTTTCTTT. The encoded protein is CASSPTDGEAFF.